A single T cell receptor beta chain is shown here with its context. Under the authors' procedure: Estimation of nucleated cell counts was performed using reference gene primer amplification. TCRdb's table, derived via immunoSEQ multiplex PCR, lists solely in-frame clones and lacks some. That table is the source of V, J and clone size, and D and trimming were worked out from the DNA. The sample has roughly 110,000 clones, approximately 88% seen once. The source of the sample is a study of blood T cell repertoires in COVID-19. Background on the study: Samples of COVID-19 (acute and convalescent) were obtained from the United States, Italy and Spain.

Germline V gives CDR1 MNHEY, CDR2 SVGEGT. CDR3 length: 14 amino acids. V was cut by 5 bases and J by 4 bases, with 14 bases left in between. Input material: peripheral blood. The sequence derives from a human donor in a cohort sampled during active COVID-19. V is TRBV6-2 or TRBV6-3 and J is TRBJ1-2; a weak D match, TRBD1 (5 bases). This chain's CDR3 is CASSKQVESYGYTF. CDR3 coding DNA: TGTGCCAGCAGTAAACAGGTGGAGAGCTATGGCTACACCTTC.